This T cell receptor beta chain emerged from a study of blood T cell repertoires in COVID-19. At the level of the study: In each case, the material was cDNA or gDNA derived from T cells, B-cell-depleted T cells, or PBMCs.

Profiled with immunoSEQ multiplex PCR; TCRdb holds only in-frame clones, not every one. The sample lists fewer than 300,000 clones, around 90% occurring once. The Seattle site enrolled patients during active infection and followed them longitudinally. CDR3 length equals 17 residues. V was clipped by 0 bases and J by 0 bases, with 18 bases between them. The germline V gene has CDR1 GTSNPN and CDR2 SVGIG (reference sequence). The source is a woman in her 50s with COVID-19, enrolled during active disease. The J gene is TRBJ2-7, the V gene TRBV30, with D perhaps TRBD2 (6 bases). The source material was peripheral blood. The CDR3: CAWSVPRRVASSYEQYF. DNA of the CDR3: TGTGCCTGGAGTGTACCGCGGAGGGTGGCGAGCTCCTACGAGCAGTACTTC.